This record looks at one TCR beta chain sequence and its context. The antigen remains undetermined. V gave up 6 bases and J gave up 2 bases; unmatched junction bases: 8. The CDR3 length is 15 residues. Germline V gene lookup returns CDR1 DFQATT and CDR2 SNEGSKA (reference sequence). TCRdb analysed the PCR reads with MiXCR anew, one entry per CDR3 protein. Here the sample spans roughly 19,000 distinct CDR3 sequences, around three fifths being singletons. The record originates from a study of vaccination and CD4 T cells after COVID-19. The overall study: Convalescent individuals exhibited SARS-CoV-2 positivity on nasal swab PCR, with some 10 mild and one severe presentation. Study-level points and caveats: Spike mono-reactivity marked 304 of 307 vaccine-specific clones in convalescent patients. Apart from involving relatively few convalescent patients, the work omitted early post-infection timepoints.

The rearrangement links TRBV20-1 to TRBJ2-3; the match to TRBD2 covers 10 bases. This clonotype originated in a human donor who had recovered from COVID-19. The source material was CD4+ T cells from blood, sampled after SARS-CoV-2 vaccination. The CDR3 here is CSATSGGGPTDTQYF. CDR3 DNA: TGCAGTGCCACAAGCGGGGGGGGACCCACAGATACGCAGTATTTT.